This TCR beta chain was profiled in a study of human T cells and chemical hapten exposure. Authors' data handling: Counting gave a median of about 89,000 TCRs per sample, with values ranging from about 23,224 to 750,000. TCRdb passed the 5' RACE reads through MiXCR, listing each CDR3 protein once. TCRdb, not the original authors, processed these V and J calls. The sample includes around 100,000 distinct CDR3 sequences, around a fifth of them seen just once. This clonotype was detected ten times or more. There are 13 residues in the CDR3. Germline V gene data show CDR1 as KGHDR and CDR2 as SFDVKD. The ends were cut back, 4 bases at V and 6 bases at J, with 8 bases in the middle. The template was total RNA from unfractionated whole blood.

The chain carries TRBV24-1 and TRBJ2-2; no definite D call. This TCR was sampled from a human donor in good health. CDR3 in DNA: TGTGCCACCAGTGACCCCAGAGCCGGGGAGCTGTTTTTT. Residues: CATSDPRAGELFF.